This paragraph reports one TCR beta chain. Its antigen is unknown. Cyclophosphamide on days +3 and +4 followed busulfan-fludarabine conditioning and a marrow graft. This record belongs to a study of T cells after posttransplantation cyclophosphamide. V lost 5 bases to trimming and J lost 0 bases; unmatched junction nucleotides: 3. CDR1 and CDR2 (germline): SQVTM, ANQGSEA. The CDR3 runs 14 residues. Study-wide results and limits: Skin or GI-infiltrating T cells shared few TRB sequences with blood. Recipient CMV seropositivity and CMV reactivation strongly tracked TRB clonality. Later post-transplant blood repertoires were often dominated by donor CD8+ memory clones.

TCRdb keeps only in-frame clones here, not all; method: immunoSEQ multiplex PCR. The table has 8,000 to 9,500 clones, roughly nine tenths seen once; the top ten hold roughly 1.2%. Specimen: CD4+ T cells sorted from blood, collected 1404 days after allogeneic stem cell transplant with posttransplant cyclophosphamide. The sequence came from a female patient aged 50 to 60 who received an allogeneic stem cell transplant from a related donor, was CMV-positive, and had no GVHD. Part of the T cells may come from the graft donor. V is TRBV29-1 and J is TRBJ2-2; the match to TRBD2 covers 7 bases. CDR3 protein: CSVMSGTNTGELFF. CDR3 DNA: TGCAGCGTTATGAGCGGGACGAACACCGGGGAGCTGTTTTTT.